The following is a T cell receptor beta chain sequence with its context. This clone has a handful of counts. Which antigen it targets is not known. The input lacks base qualities; no much larger clone sits a single base away. Reading the germline V gene gives CDR1 SGHRS and CDR2 YFSETQ. Compared with germline, V lacks 4 bases and J lacks 6 bases; bases without a gene match: 9. The CDR3 covers 14 residues, taking in both the cysteine and the phenylalanine. Only the CDR3 part of the read is kept: 42 bases, read in frame from the first base. This entry belongs to a study of beta chain features in type 1 diabetes (dated by TCRdb to the late 2010s). With respect to the entire study: Mean age, gender distribution, total cell number and subset yield did not differ between patients and healthy donors. Regulatory and stem cell-like memory subsets were isolated from only 8 patients and roughly 8 healthy donors, whereas naive and central memory subsets came from all 28 donors. In the study, recently diagnosed type 1 diabetes patients and matched healthy donors were compared on the TCRB repertoires of their sorted circulating CD4+ T cell subsets. A total of roughly 98,000,000 sorted cells were examined across all samples, and a strong correlation was observed between cell number per subset and RNA yield. Results and caveats for the whole study, not just this receptor: Because cDNA was sequenced instead of genomic DNA, activated cells with high expression could be over-represented, although the groups did not differ in activation or CD3 levels. Shorter templates might have been favored by PCR, but patient and control samples were amplified and corrected together, so both groups would have been affected equally by any skew. At VDJ recombination sites, type 1 diabetes patients had fewer insertions and more deleted nucleotides, which implies abnormalities in thymic rearrangement. Only small numbers of individuals were included in the HLA sub-analyses, which left unresolved whether HLA type had any influence on TCRB rearrangement. Type 1 diabetes patients showed a moderate but significant shortening of TCRB CDR3 length in all four CD4+ subsets. The naive, central memory and regulatory TCRB repertoires appeared to resemble one another more closely among patients than among healthy donors.

A single peripheral blood draw of approximately 100 mL on average was collected from each donor into heparinised tubes. Using a panel that included CD45RO, CCR7, CD25, CD127, CD95 and CD27, naive, central memory, regulatory and stem cell-like memory CD4+ T cells were sorted on a BD FACSAria II. A purity above 95% was achieved for all sorted populations. PBMCs were isolated immediately by Lymphoprep density gradient centrifugation and stained directly without culture. To minimize batch effects, samples were stained and sorted in pairs, one healthy donor with one patient per experiment. The entire amount of isolated RNA was reverse transcribed using the High Capacity cDNA Reverse Transcription Kit, so the sequenced TCRB transcripts were expressed ones. Deep immunoSEQ sequencing was performed on naive, central memory and regulatory T cell samples, with an average of around 3.5 million total reads per sample. Sorted cells were lysed in RLT buffer and RNA was extracted with DNase-treated RNeasy Micro or Mini kits, depending on cell number. Each cell subset was processed on its own to prevent cross-contamination, while patient and healthy donor samples were processed together. The immunoSEQ multiplex PCR was used to amplify TCRB sequences from cDNA, generating 87-bp fragments that spanned the CDR3 region. The amplicons were sequenced using the Illumina HiSeq platform. The authors' analysis ran thus. PCR bias was computationally corrected using synthetic template baselines, reads within Hamming distance 2 were collapsed, and singletons that could not be merged were discarded. By aligning reads against IMGT, V, D and J genes, CDR3 length, and insertions or deletions at six rearrangement sites were assigned. Within each subset, clonotype counts were normalized to sorted cell number, and only after that were true diversity and Gini coefficients computed with the tcR R package. The overlap coefficient, calculated on TCRB nucleotide sequences, was used to quantify repertoire sharing. TCRdb's version of the immuneACCESS table is confined to in-frame rearrangements and falls short of the full clone set. An unresolved V gene accounts for under half of the shortfall where checked; the remainder is of unknown origin. The V and J calls and clone size were taken over from that table, and D and trimming were inferred from the DNA. The sample table holds over 150,000 clones, of which about 8.5% were seen once. Of the sample, nearly 0.65% is held by the ten largest clones.

The sequence joins TRBV5-1 to TRBJ1-1; TRBD1 matches 7 bases in the middle. The clonotype originates from a man aged 18 to 29 in good health. The sample comprised central memory CD4+ T cells from blood. The DNA is TGCGCCAGCAGCCAGGGGGACCGCCGCTCTGAAGCTTTCTTT. Translated, this is CASSQGDRRSEAFF.